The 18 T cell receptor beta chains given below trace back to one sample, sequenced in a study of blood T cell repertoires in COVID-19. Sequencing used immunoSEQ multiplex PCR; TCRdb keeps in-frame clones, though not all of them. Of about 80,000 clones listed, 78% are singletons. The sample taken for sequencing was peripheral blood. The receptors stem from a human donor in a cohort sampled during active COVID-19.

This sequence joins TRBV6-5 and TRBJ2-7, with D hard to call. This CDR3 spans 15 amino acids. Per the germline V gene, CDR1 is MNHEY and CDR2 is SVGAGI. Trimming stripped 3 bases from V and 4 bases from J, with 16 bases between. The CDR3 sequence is CASSYKNSELYEQYV. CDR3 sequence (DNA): TGTGCCAGCAGTTATAAAAACAGTGAGCTGTACGAGCAGTACGTC.

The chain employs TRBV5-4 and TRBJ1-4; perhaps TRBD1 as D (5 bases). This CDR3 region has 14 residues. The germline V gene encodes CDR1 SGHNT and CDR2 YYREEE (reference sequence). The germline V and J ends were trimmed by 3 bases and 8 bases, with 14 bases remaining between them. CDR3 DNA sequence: TGTGCCAGCAGCTCCGACAGTCTTGTGGAAAAACTGTTTTTT. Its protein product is CASSSDSLVEKLFF. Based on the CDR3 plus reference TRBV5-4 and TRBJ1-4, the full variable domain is ETGVTQSPTHLIKTRGQQVTLRCSSQSGHNTVSWYQQALGQGPQFIFQYYREEENGRGNFPPRFSGLQFPNYSSELNVNALELDDSALYLCASSSDSLVEKLFFGSGTQLSVL.

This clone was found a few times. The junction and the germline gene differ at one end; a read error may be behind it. CDR3 sequence (DNA): TGCAGTGCTAAAGGAGGGGCTGAGGCTTTCTTT. Its protein product is CSAKGGAEAFF. The V call is TRBV20-1, the J call TRBJ1-1, with a tentative D call TRBD1 (5 bases). CDR1 and CDR2 from the germline V gene are DFQATT and SNEGSKA (reference sequence). The CDR3 has 11 amino acids.

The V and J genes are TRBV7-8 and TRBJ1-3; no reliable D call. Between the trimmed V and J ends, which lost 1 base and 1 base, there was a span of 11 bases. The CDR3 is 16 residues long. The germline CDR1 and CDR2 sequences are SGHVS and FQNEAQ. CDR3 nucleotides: TGTGCCAGCAGCTTAGAGCCGGGAGATTCTGGAAACACCATATATTTT. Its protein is CASSLEPGDSGNTIYF.

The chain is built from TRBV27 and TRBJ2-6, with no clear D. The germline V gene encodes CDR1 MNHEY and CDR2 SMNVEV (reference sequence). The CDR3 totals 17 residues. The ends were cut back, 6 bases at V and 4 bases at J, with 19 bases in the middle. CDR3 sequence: CASSLLSGYLGANVLTF. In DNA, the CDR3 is TGTGCCAGCAGCCTGCTTTCGGGTTACTTGGGGGCCAACGTCCTGACTTTC.

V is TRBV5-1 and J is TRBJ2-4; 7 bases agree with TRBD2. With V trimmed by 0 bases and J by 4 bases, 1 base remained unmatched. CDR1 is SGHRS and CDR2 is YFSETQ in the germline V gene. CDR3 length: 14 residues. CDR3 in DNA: TGCGCCAGCAGCTTGGGCGGGGGAAAAAACATTCAGTACTTC. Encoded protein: CASSLGGGKNIQYF.

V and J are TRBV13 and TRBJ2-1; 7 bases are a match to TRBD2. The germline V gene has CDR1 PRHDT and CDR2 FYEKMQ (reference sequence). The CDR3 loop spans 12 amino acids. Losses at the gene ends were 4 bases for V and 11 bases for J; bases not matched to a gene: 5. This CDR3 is CASSSGLDQQFF. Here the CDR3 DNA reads TGTGCCAGCAGCTCAGGACTAGACCAGCAGTTCTTC.

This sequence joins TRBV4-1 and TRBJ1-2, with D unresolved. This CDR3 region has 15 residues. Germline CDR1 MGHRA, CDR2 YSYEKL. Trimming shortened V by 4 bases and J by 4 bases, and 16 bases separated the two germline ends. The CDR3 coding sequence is TGCGCCAGCAGCCGGCTAGGCGGGGAGAGCTATGGCTACACCTTC. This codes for CASSRLGGESYGYTF.

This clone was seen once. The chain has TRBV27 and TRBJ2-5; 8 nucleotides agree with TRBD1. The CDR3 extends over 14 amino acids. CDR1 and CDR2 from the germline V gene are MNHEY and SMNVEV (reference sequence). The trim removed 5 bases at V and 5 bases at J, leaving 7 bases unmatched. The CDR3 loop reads CASSTRGPSETQYF. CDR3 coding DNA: TGTGCCAGCAGTACCAGGGGGCCGAGTGAGACCCAGTACTTC.

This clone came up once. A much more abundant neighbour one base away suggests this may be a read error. The DNA of the CDR3 is TGTGCCAGTACAGGAAACCTCTATGACTACACCTTC. It specifies CASTGNLYDYTF. The V gene is TRBV19, the J gene TRBJ1-2, with D unclear. Germline V gene lookup returns CDR1 LNHDA and CDR2 SQIVND (reference sequence). This CDR3 has 12 amino acids.

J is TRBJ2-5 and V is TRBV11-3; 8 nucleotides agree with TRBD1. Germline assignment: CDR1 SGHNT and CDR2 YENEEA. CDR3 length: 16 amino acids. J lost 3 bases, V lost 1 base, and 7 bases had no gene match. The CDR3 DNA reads TGTGCCAGCAGCTTAGGTTCGACAGGGGACGAAGAGACCCAGTACTTC. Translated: CASSLGSTGDEETQYF.

The CDR3 nucleotides read TGTGCCACCAGCAGAGATGGGACAGGGTTATCACAAGGCTATGGCTACACCTTC. This encodes CATSRDGTGLSQGYGYTF. The chain recombines TRBV15 with TRBJ1-2; TRBD1 agrees at 9 bases. Germline loops: CDR1 LNHNV, CDR2 YYDKDF (reference sequence). This CDR3 contains 18 residues. The J segment lost 4 bases and the V segment lost 0 bases, leaving 12 bases of the junction unmatched. The full variable domain, in which reference TRBV15 and TRBJ1-2 provide the parts outside the CDR3, is DAMVIQNPRYQVTQFGKPVTLSCSQTLNHNVMYWYQQKSSQAPKLLFHYYDKDFNNEADTPDNFQSRRPNTSFCFLDIRSPGLGDTAMYLCATSRDGTGLSQGYGYTFGSGTRLTVV.

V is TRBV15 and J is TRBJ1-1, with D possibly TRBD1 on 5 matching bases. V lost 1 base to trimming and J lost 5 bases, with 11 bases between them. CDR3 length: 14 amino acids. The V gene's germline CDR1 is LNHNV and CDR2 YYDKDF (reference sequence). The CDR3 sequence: CATSRVGGGTEAFF. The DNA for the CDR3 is TGTGCCACCAGCAGAGTGGGGGGGGGAACTGAAGCTTTCTTT.

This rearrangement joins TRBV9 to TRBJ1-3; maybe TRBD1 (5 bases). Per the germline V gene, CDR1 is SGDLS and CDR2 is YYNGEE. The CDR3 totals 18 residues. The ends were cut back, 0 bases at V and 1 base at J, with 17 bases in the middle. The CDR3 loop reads CASSVAVGTTSSGNTIYF. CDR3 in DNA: TGTGCCAGCAGCGTAGCCGTGGGGACGACTAGTTCTGGAAACACCATATATTTT.

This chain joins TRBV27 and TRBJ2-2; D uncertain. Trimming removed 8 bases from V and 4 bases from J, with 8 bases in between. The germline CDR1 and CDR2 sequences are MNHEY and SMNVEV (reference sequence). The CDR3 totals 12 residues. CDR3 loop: CASRSITGELFF. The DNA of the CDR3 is TGTGCCAGCCGCAGTATCACCGGGGAGCTGTTTTTT.

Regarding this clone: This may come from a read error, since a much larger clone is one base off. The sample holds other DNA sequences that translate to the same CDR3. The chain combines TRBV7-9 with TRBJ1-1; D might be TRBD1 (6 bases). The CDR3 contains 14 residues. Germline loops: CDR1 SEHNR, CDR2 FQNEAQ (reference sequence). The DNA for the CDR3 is TGTGCTAGCAGCTTAGATGGGGGCGGCACTGAAGCTTTCTTT. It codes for CASSLDGGGTEAFF.

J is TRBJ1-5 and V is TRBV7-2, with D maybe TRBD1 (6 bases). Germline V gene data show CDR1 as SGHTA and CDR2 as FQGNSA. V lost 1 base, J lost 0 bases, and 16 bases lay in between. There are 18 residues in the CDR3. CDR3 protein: CASSLVVGQPDSNQPQHF. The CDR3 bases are TGTGCCAGCAGCTTAGTGGTCGGACAGCCCGATAGCAATCAGCCCCAGCATTTT.

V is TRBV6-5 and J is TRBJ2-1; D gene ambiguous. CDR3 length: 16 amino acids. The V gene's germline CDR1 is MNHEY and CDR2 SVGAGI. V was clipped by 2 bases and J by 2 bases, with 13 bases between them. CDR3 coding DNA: TGTGCCAGCAGTTACAGTGAGCGTGGAGCCTACAATGAGCAGTTCTTC. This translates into CASSYSERGAYNEQFF.